These 32 T cell receptor beta chains were sequenced from one sample in a study of beta chain features in type 1 diabetes. The study, taken as a whole, reports: Type 1 diabetes patients had moderately but significantly shorter TCRB CDR3s in all four CD4+ subsets.

These receptors are not linked to any known antigen. Isolated RNA was reverse transcribed in full, so expressed TCRB transcripts were sequenced. Measured with immunoSEQ multiplex PCR; TCRdb has only the in-frame clones, and not every one. The sample carries 350,000 to 450,000 clones, approximately 12% recorded once. Specimen: naive CD4+ T cells from blood. All receptors come from a young woman with type 1 diabetes.

The chain links TRBV19 to TRBJ2-4; a weak D match, TRBD2 (6 bases). Trimming stripped 6 bases from V and 6 bases from J, with 15 bases between. The CDR3 extends over 14 amino acids. The germline V gene has CDR1 LNHDA and CDR2 SQIVND (reference sequence). Here the CDR3 reads CASSRGDVGNIQYF. CDR3 nucleotide sequence: TGTGCCAGTAGCCGCGGGGATGTGGGAAACATTCAGTACTTC. Full variable domain (rest looked up from reference TRBV19 and TRBJ2-4): DGGITQSPKYLFRKEGQNVTLSCEQNLNHDAMYWYRQDPGQGLRLIYYSQIVNDFQKGDIAEGYSVSREKKESFPLTVTSAQKNPTAFYLCASSRGDVGNIQYFGAGTRLSVL.

The V call is TRBV10-3, the J call TRBJ1-1; D is possibly TRBD1 (6 bases). The CDR3 contains 14 residues. Trimming left V 8 bases short and J 8 bases short, with 21 bases between. CDR1 is ENHRY, CDR2 SYGVKD, per germline. CDR3 sequence reads: CAICSTTGIDEAFF. The DNA for the CDR3 is TGTGCCATCTGTTCGACAACAGGGATAGACGAAGCTTTCTTT.

The chain employs TRBV23-1 and TRBJ2-7; D perhaps matches TRBD1 (6 bases). TRBV23-1 is assigned to the ORF class and has an uncertain function. The V gene lost 2 bases and the J gene lost 0 bases, with 17 bases spanning the gap. The CDR3 has 17 amino acids. The CDR3 bases are TGCGCCAGCAGTCAAATGGGACAAGGCAGCTGCTCCTACGAGCAGTACTTC. Translated: CASSQMGQGSCSYEQYF.

J is TRBJ2-3 and V is TRBV15, with TRBD2 identical over 9 bases. Germline CDR1 is LNHNV and CDR2 is YYDKDF (reference sequence). The CDR3 is 18 amino acids. J was trimmed by 4 bases and V by 0 bases; bases with no gene match: 11. In DNA, the CDR3 is TGTGCCACCAGCAGAGAGAGGGTTCGGCGGGGGGGGTCAGATACGCAGTATTTT. It translates to CATSRERVRRGGSDTQYF.

This clone was observed a handful of times. This chain connects TRBV30 to TRBJ1-5; D is possibly TRBD1 (6 bases). This CDR3 spans 11 amino acids. Germline loops: CDR1 GTSNPN, CDR2 SVGIG (reference sequence). The V gene lost 5 bases and the J gene lost 9 bases, with 11 bases spanning the gap. The CDR3 coding sequence is TGTGCCTGGGGGTCACAGGGGCCCCAGCATTTT. Translating it yields CAWGSQGPQHF. The full variable domain, in which reference TRBV30 and TRBJ1-5 provide the parts outside the CDR3, is SQTIHQWPATLVQPVGSPLSLECTVEGTSNPNLYWYRQAAGRGLQLLFYSVGIGQISSEVPQNLSASRPQDRQFILSSKKLLLSDSGFYLCAWGSQGPQHFGDGTRLSIL.

The J gene is TRBJ2-5, the V gene TRBV4-2; D is uncertain. The germline gives CDR1 LGHNA, CDR2 YNFKEQ. The CDR3 is 15 residues long. V lost 4 bases, J lost 1 base, and 13 bases lay in between. CDR3 bases: TGTGCCAGCAGCCCGGGTGGCGACCCCCAAGAGACCCAGTACTTC. As protein: CASSPGGDPQETQYF.

The rearrangement uses TRBV5-1 and TRBJ2-1, with 8 bases that match TRBD2. The CDR3 is 14 residues long. J gave up 9 bases and V 4 bases, and 9 bases lay outside the gene matches. Germline CDR1 SGHRS, CDR2 YFSETQ. CDR3 sequence (DNA): TGCGCCAGCAGCCGGAGGGTAGCGGGGCCTGAGCAGTTCTTC. It specifies CASSRRVAGPEQFF.

This clone was recorded a few times. The chain is built from TRBV7-2 and TRBJ2-1; D gene uncertain. V dropped 1 base and J dropped 10 bases, with 8 bases sitting between them. Germline loops: CDR1 SGHTA, CDR2 FQGNSA. CDR3 length equals 12 residues. The CDR3 protein is CASSLVLLEQFF. DNA for the CDR3: TGTGCCAGCAGCTTAGTTCTCTTAGAGCAGTTCTTC.

V usage is TRBV4-2 and J usage is TRBJ2-1, with a weak D call TRBD2 (6 bases). V lost 0 bases, J lost 4 bases, and 10 bases lay in between. Germline CDR1 is LGHNA and CDR2 is YNFKEQ. There are 15 residues in the CDR3. DNA of the CDR3: TGTGCCAGCAGCCAAGAGCGGGGACCTTACAATGAGCAGTTCTTC. Protein sequence: CASSQERGPYNEQFF.

This clone has just a few counts. The gene calls are TRBV4-3 and TRBJ1-4; D perhaps matches TRBD1 (6 bases). The germline V gene has CDR1 LGHNA and CDR2 YSLEER. CDR3 length: 15 amino acids. Between the trimmed V and J ends, which lost 4 bases and 5 bases, there was a span of 14 bases. Here the CDR3 DNA reads TGCGCCAGCAGCCCCCAGAGGACAGAAAATGAAAAACTGTTTTTT. Translated, it gives CASSPQRTENEKLFF.

In this sample, this clone turned up a few times. V and J are TRBV9 and TRBJ1-1, with 7 bases that match TRBD1. The CDR3 is made up of 16 amino acids. V gave up 4 bases and J gave up 0 bases; unmatched junction bases: 9. Germline V gene data show CDR1 as SGDLS and CDR2 as YYNGEE. The CDR3 region has the DNA TGTGCCAGCAGCCCGAGGGGACAGATCATGAACACTGAAGCTTTCTTT. Translation: CASSPRGQIMNTEAFF.

The V gene is TRBV29-1, the J gene TRBJ2-3; tentatively, D is TRBD1 (7 bases). The CDR3 runs 14 residues. With 2 bases removed from V and 6 bases from J, the gap between germline ends came to 15 bases. Germline V lookup: CDR1 SQVTM, CDR2 ANQGSEA. CDR3 sequence reads: CSVEQGGFLDTQYF. The CDR3 bases are TGCAGCGTTGAACAGGGGGGTTTTCTGGATACGCAGTATTTT.

The chain carries TRBV27 and TRBJ2-6, with 8 bases identical to TRBD1. Germline CDR1 MNHEY, CDR2 SMNVEV (reference sequence). This CDR3 region has 17 residues. V trimming: 3 bases; J trimming: 4 bases; junction bases outside the gene matches: 8. DNA of the CDR3: TGTGCCAGCAGTTTGGCAGGGGGCGCGTCCGGGGCCAACGTCCTGACTTTC. Translated: CASSLAGGASGANVLTF.

V usage is TRBV7-9 and J usage is TRBJ2-4; 11 positions match TRBD1. The CDR3 covers 16 residues. The junction had 11 bases not matched to a gene; V was cut back by 5 bases and J by 8 bases. CDR1 and CDR2 (germline): SEHNR, FQNEAQ (reference sequence). CDR3 sequence reads: CASSQAPGQGGHIQYF. The CDR3 DNA sequence: TGTGCCAGCAGCCAGGCCCCGGGACAGGGGGGCCACATTCAGTACTTC.

This clone was picked up a small number of times. V usage is TRBV4-1 and J usage is TRBJ2-1, with D possibly being TRBD2 (6 bases). CDR1 and CDR2 from the germline V gene are MGHRA and YSYEKL. The CDR3 runs to 16 residues. V shed 0 bases and J shed 0 bases, with 9 bases lying between them. The CDR3: CASSQDGGSSYNEQFF. The CDR3 DNA reads as TGCGCCAGCAGCCAAGACGGGGGAAGCTCCTACAATGAGCAGTTCTTC.

This clone was counted a few times. The rearrangement joins TRBV25-1 to TRBJ2-5; the D gene is possibly TRBD2 (5 bases). Germline loops: CDR1 MGHDK, CDR2 SYGVNS. The CDR3 length is 16 residues. The V gene lost 1 base and the J gene lost 5 bases, with 17 bases spanning the gap. CDR3 residues: CASSELGLPGQETQYF. DNA for the CDR3: TGTGCCAGCAGTGAATTAGGACTTCCGGGCCAGGAGACCCAGTACTTC.

The rearrangement uses TRBV18 and TRBJ1-1, with 8 bases lining up with TRBD1. This CDR3 comprises 14 residues. Per germline, CDR1 KGHSH and CDR2 LQKENI. With 3 bases clipped from V and 4 bases from J, the junction kept 4 bases outside the gene matches. The CDR3 region is CASSPMDRATEAFF. In DNA, the CDR3 is TGTGCCAGCTCACCTATGGACAGGGCCACTGAAGCTTTCTTT.

The chain couples TRBV5-1 to TRBJ1-6, with 7 bases fitting TRBD1. CDR1 and CDR2 from the germline V gene are SGHRS and YFSETQ. This CDR3 region has 15 residues. The J segment lost 7 bases and the V segment lost 0 bases, leaving 4 bases of the junction unmatched. The CDR3 loop is CASSLGVQGNSPLHF. DNA of the CDR3: TGCGCCAGCAGCTTGGGGGTACAGGGGAATTCACCCCTCCACTTT.

This clone has just a few counts. This chain uses TRBV28 with TRBJ2-3, with TRBD1 matching 9 bases. With 3 bases clipped from V and 0 bases from J, the junction kept 4 bases outside the gene matches. This CDR3 is built from 16 residues. The germline V gene encodes CDR1 MDHEN and CDR2 SYDVKM. CDR3 coding DNA: TGTGCCAGCAGTTTGGTAGGACAGGGGAGCACAGATACGCAGTATTTT. Translated: CASSLVGQGSTDTQYF.

A few counts support this clone. This rearrangement joins TRBV19 to TRBJ2-7; 9 nucleotides match TRBD2. Trimming removed 2 bases from V and 8 bases from J; junction bases left unmatched: 10. Germline values: CDR1 LNHDA, CDR2 SQIVND (reference sequence). The CDR3 sequence is 15 residues long. Written as DNA, the CDR3 is TGTGCCAGTAGTATACGGGGGCTAGCGGGATTGCAGCAGTACTTC. Protein sequence: CASSIRGLAGLQQYF.

This clone has only a few counts. V is TRBV29-1 and J is TRBJ2-7; TRBD1 matches at 10 bases. The length of the CDR3 is 13 residues. Per germline, CDR1 SQVTM and CDR2 ANQGSEA. With 5 bases clipped from V and 5 bases from J, the junction kept 6 bases outside the gene matches. CDR3 DNA sequence: TGCAGCGTTAACCGACAGGGGGCCAACGAGCAGTACTTC. Translation gives CSVNRQGANEQYF.

About this clone itself: The same CDR3 is also encoded by other DNA sequences in this sample. V and J are TRBV28 and TRBJ2-7, with D hard to call. The V end lost 5 bases, the J end lost 4 bases, and 6 bases lay between the germline ends. The CDR3 has 11 amino acids. The V gene's germline CDR1 is MDHEN and CDR2 SYDVKM. The CDR3 loop is CASSGHYEQYF. The DNA for the CDR3 is TGTGCCAGCAGTGGGCATTACGAGCAGTACTTC.

The V call is TRBV10-3, the J call TRBJ2-7; 11 nucleotides align to TRBD2. J gave up 7 bases and V 4 bases, and 6 bases lay outside the gene matches. The CDR3 has 14 residues. CDR1 and CDR2 (germline): ENHRY, SYGVKD. The CDR3 DNA follows: TGTGCCATCAGTGTAGCGGGAGGGCCGGGGGAGCAGTACTTC. Its protein is CAISVAGGPGEQYF.

The J gene is TRBJ2-7, the V gene TRBV7-9; weak D call: TRBD1 (6 bases). Germline CDR1 SEHNR, CDR2 FQNEAQ (reference sequence). This CDR3 has 16 residues. V lost 1 base to trimming and J lost 6 bases, with 19 bases between them. CDR3 region: CASSLELEQGMIEQYF. The CDR3 DNA reads TGTGCCAGCAGCTTAGAGCTGGAACAGGGTATGATCGAGCAGTACTTC.

This chain joins TRBV11-2 and TRBJ2-5, with 8 bases aligning to TRBD1. Unmatched junction bases numbered 6, after V lost 5 bases and J lost 7 bases. The CDR3 is 13 residues long. Germline values: CDR1 SGHAT, CDR2 FQNNGV. This chain's CDR3 is CASSAGQGGTQYF. The CDR3 DNA reads TGTGCCAGCAGCGCAGGACAGGGAGGGACCCAGTACTTC.

This clone has only a few counts. The rearrangement uses TRBV27 and TRBJ2-6; D may be TRBD2 (5 bases). CDR1 and CDR2 (germline): MNHEY, SMNVEV (reference sequence). Trimming pared 5 bases from V and 2 bases from J, leaving 13 bases between. The CDR3 loop spans 16 amino acids. CDR3 coding DNA: TGTGCCAGCAGTCCGCTCCCCGGGGCTGGGGCCAACGTCCTGACTTTC. Translating it yields CASSPLPGAGANVLTF.

As to this clone: Distinct nucleotide sequences in the sample also encode this CDR3. J is TRBJ1-1 and V is TRBV9; D not certain. Per germline, CDR1 SGDLS and CDR2 YYNGEE. Trimming stripped 0 bases from V and 2 bases from J, with 8 bases between. The CDR3 is 14 residues long. The CDR3 DNA sequence: TGTGCCAGCAGCGTAGGTCAGACAAACACTGAAGCTTTCTTT. It encodes CASSVGQTNTEAFF.

There are a few counts of this clone. The V call is TRBV6-5, the J call TRBJ1-2; D gene unclear. This CDR3 comprises 14 residues. Per germline, CDR1 MNHEY and CDR2 SVGAGI. Trimming cost V 2 bases and J 2 bases, with 9 bases left between them. The CDR3 loop reads CASSYLGRNYGYTF. The CDR3 region has the DNA TGTGCCAGCAGTTACCTGGGCAGGAACTATGGCTACACCTTC.

This clone was seen a single time. V gene TRBV4-3 combines with J gene TRBJ2-1; TRBD2 matches 11 bases. This CDR3 has 14 amino acids. CDR1 is LGHNA and CDR2 is YSLEER in the germline V gene. V lost 2 bases to trimming and J lost 8 bases; unmatched junction nucleotides: 2. The CDR3 nucleotides are TGCGCCAGCAGCCAACTAGCGGGAGGTCATGAGCAGTTCTTC. This gives the protein CASSQLAGGHEQFF.

This clone was detected only a few times. This rearrangement joins TRBV11-2 to TRBJ2-1; D might be TRBD1 (6 bases). V lost 1 base to trimming and J lost 0 bases, with 10 bases between them. The CDR3 is 16 amino acids. Germline CDR1 reads SGHAT; CDR2 reads FQNNGV. CDR3 DNA: TGTGCCAGCAGCTTAGGGGGGACATCCTCCTACAATGAGCAGTTCTTC. This encodes CASSLGGTSSYNEQFF.

This clone appeared a few times. The rearrangement links TRBV5-1 to TRBJ2-5; D is perhaps TRBD1 (5 bases). Germline V CDR1 and CDR2: SGHRS, YFSETQ. This CDR3 is 14 amino acids long. Trimming shortened V by 0 bases and J by 3 bases, and 9 bases separated the two germline ends. CDR3 loop: CASSLGAGKETQYF. DNA of the CDR3: TGCGCCAGCAGCTTGGGTGCAGGGAAAGAGACCCAGTACTTC.

This clone has a handful of counts. This chain uses TRBV9 with TRBJ1-1; D may be TRBD1 (6 bases). CDR1 and CDR2 from the germline V gene are SGDLS and YYNGEE. There are 14 residues in the CDR3. V lost 6 bases to trimming and J lost 1 base, with 13 bases between them. The CDR3 nucleotides are TGTGCCAGCACCAGGACAGCGTCGAACACTGAAGCTTTCTTT. As protein: CASTRTASNTEAFF.